The 10 T cell receptor beta chains below all came from one sample that was sequenced in a study of breast tumors, draining lymph nodes, adjacent tissues. Samples came from axillary lymph nodes draining the breast cancer. TCRdb itself ran the multiplex PCR reads through MiXCR, one entry per CDR3 protein. Among over 150,000 distinct CDR3 sequences listed, about 33% were seen once. Sequencing was done on a sample of axillary lymph node tissue. The origin of the receptors is a female donor with breast cancer. Some clones in this sample may be carry-over from other donors' samples.

The chain carries TRBV6-6 and TRBJ1-3; D gene uncertain. Germline loops: CDR1 MNHNY, CDR2 SVGAGI (reference sequence). The CDR3 covers 14 residues. With 5 bases removed from V and 0 bases from J, the gap between germline ends came to 8 bases. CDR3 protein: CASSPPPSGNTIYF. The CDR3 bases are TGTGCCAGCAGTCCCCCCCCCTCTGGAAACACCATATATTTT.

This clonotype was counted ten times or more. The chain uses TRBV29-1 and TRBJ2-2; no clear D gene. V shed 4 bases and J shed 4 bases, with 10 bases lying between them. Germline V gene data show CDR1 as SQVTM and CDR2 as ANQGSEA. The CDR3 contains 13 residues. CDR3 in amino acids: CSVAGKGTGELFF. The CDR3 coding sequence is TGCAGCGTTGCCGGAAAGGGCACCGGGGAGCTGTTTTTT.

This clonotype was counted at least ten times. This chain uses TRBV7-9 with TRBJ2-2, with a weak D call TRBD1 (6 bases). Per the germline V gene, CDR1 is SEHNR and CDR2 is FQNEAQ (reference sequence). The CDR3 runs to 16 residues. V dropped 0 bases and J dropped 0 bases, with 8 bases sitting between them. CDR3 sequence (DNA): TGTGCCAGCAGCTTAGCTGCAGGGGCGAACACCGGGGAGCTGTTTTTT. Translation gives CASSLAAGANTGELFF.

The CDR3 here is CASGIQGLTEAFF. The CDR3 nucleotides read TGTGCCAGCGGTATACAGGGATTGACTGAAGCTTTCTTT. The chain is built from TRBV6-5 and TRBJ1-1; the D gene is possibly TRBD1 (6 bases). There are 13 residues in the CDR3. Trimming shortened V by 8 bases and J by 5 bases, and 15 bases separated the two germline ends. Germline-derived CDR1 and CDR2 are MNHEY and SVGAGI.

The rearrangement links TRBV6-2 or TRBV6-3 to TRBJ2-7; no clear D. V lost 7 bases and J 5 bases, leaving 24 bases between the germline ends. This CDR3 has 16 amino acids. Germline-derived CDR1 and CDR2 are MNHEY and SVGEGT. CDR3 in amino acids: CASTKGFQDKTHEQYF. The CDR3 bases are TGTGCCAGCACTAAAGGTTTTCAGGATAAGACCCACGAGCAGTACTTC.

Of note for this clonotype: A much larger clone differs by one base, so this may be a read error. This chain uses TRBV9 with TRBJ2-1; 10 nucleotides align to TRBD2. The J segment lost 0 bases and the V segment lost 3 bases, leaving 9 bases of the junction unmatched. This CDR3 is 18 amino acids long. Germline V CDR1 and CDR2: SGDLS, YYNGEE. CDR3 nucleotide sequence: TGTGCCAGCAGCGCCTCGGCTAGCGGGGGTAGCTCCTACAATGAGCAGTTCTTC. Translated: CASSASASGGSSYNEQFF.

This clonotype turned up a few times. The chain uses TRBV28 and TRBJ2-2, with 7 positions matching TRBD2. The CDR3 covers 17 residues. CDR1 MDHEN and CDR2 SYDVKM come from the germline V gene. Trimming cost V 2 bases and J 4 bases; bases outside gene matches: 10. The CDR3 reads CASSLGGLAGRTGELFF. CDR3 nucleotide sequence: TGTGCCAGCAGTTTAGGGGGATTAGCGGGCCGCACCGGGGAGCTGTTTTTT.

This clonotype has only a few counts. Since a much larger clone is just one base distant, this may be a read error. The CDR3 end shows no conserved phenylalanine or tryptophan, and so a read error is likely. The V call is TRBV7-8, the J call TRBJ2-5; D gene uncertain. CDR3 length: 14 amino acids. In germline, CDR1 is SGHVS, CDR2 FQNEAQ. The V end was cut by 2 bases, the J end by 5 bases, with 12 bases between. In DNA, the CDR3 is TGTGCCAGCAGCTTAATCTGGTCCCGGGAGACCCAGTACCTC. Translation gives CASSLIWSRETQYL.

The table lists this clonotype with a few counts. The chain carries TRBV6-2 or TRBV6-3 and TRBJ1-5; TRBD1 is a possible D gene (6 bases). CDR3 size: 15 residues. Trimming left V 5 bases short and J 2 bases short, with 13 bases between. Germline loops: CDR1 MNHEY, CDR2 SVGEGT. The CDR3 is CASSLGGPGNQPQHF. The CDR3 bases are TGTGCCAGCAGTCTCGGGGGGCCTGGCAATCAGCCCCAGCATTTT.

This clonotype appeared many times. The chain uses TRBV18 and TRBJ1-4; no firm D call. CDR3 length: 13 residues. Germline-derived CDR1 and CDR2 are KGHSH and LQKENI. V shed 5 bases and J shed 7 bases, with 11 bases lying between them. In nucleotides, the CDR3 is TGTGCCAGCTCAACGGTCTTAGGTGAAAAACTGTTTTTT. Its translation: CASSTVLGEKLFF.